This T cell receptor beta chain comes out of a study of T cells in Graves' hyperthyroidism and ophthalmopathy. Whole-study findings and limits: Clonotypes that were expanded in thyroid above 0.001 mostly appeared in blood too.

J lost 0 bases, V lost 7 bases, and 6 bases had no gene match. The CDR3 totals 15 residues. CDR1 is SNHLY and CDR2 is FYNNEI in the germline V gene. TCR beta CDR3 regions were amplified from RNA. HTBI primers were used for first-round RT-PCR of the TCR CDR3. TCRdb redid the calling of the multiplex PCR reads with MiXCR, one entry per CDR3 protein. The sample includes a few hundred thousand distinct CDR3 sequences, roughly 25% seen only once; the top ten take around 70%. Patients aged 18 to 65 had newly diagnosed hyperthyroidism of under 2 months' duration. This clonotype appeared a few times. Its antigen is unknown.

The source of this sequence is a man in his fifties or sixties with Graves' hyperthyroidism. The specimen was blood. The chain recombines TRBV2 with TRBJ2-1; 7 nucleotides match TRBD2. CDR3 region: CASTREASSYNEQFF. In nucleotides, the CDR3 is TGTGCCAGCACCCGGGAGGCGAGCTCCTACAATGAGCAGTTCTTC.